The next 8 T cell receptor beta chains were all read from a single sample in a study of T cell responses to AZD1222 COVID-19 vaccine. TCRdb's table, derived via immunoSEQ multiplex PCR, lists solely in-frame clones and lacks some. In the table there are approximately 120,000 clones, nearly 90% of which are singletons. Specimen: peripheral blood, collected on day 0 of AZD1222 vaccination. The receptors originated from an adult in good health.

The chain links TRBV24-1 to TRBJ2-7, with D tentatively TRBD2 (5 bases). The V gene lost 9 bases and the J gene lost 0 bases, with 14 bases spanning the gap. CDR1 is KGHDR, CDR2 SFDVKD, per germline. This CDR3 is built from 14 residues. The DNA of the CDR3 is TGTGCCACCCAGCGGACCGTGAGCTCCTACGAGCAGTACTTC. As protein: CATQRTVSSYEQYF.

The gene calls are TRBV7-9 and TRBJ1-2, with D possibly TRBD1 on 6 matching bases. V lost 3 bases and J lost 4, with 15 bases in between. The CDR3 sequence is 15 residues long. Germline V gene sequence: CDR1 SEHNR, CDR2 FQNEAQ (reference sequence). CDR3 DNA sequence: TGTGCCAGCAGCTTGGCGGGGGGCATGAGCTATGGCTACACCTTC. It translates to CASSLAGGMSYGYTF.

The chain employs TRBV6-2 or TRBV6-3 and TRBJ2-1; no definite D call. V was shortened by 4 bases and J by 9 bases, with 13 bases between the two germline ends. Germline-derived CDR1 and CDR2 are MNHEY and SVGEGT. The CDR3 is 13 amino acids. CDR3 region: CASSSLPPPEQFF. The CDR3 nucleotides read TGTGCCAGCAGTTCCCTCCCCCCCCCTGAGCAGTTCTTC.

The genes are TRBV3-1 (or the pseudogene TRBV3-2) and TRBJ1-6, with D unresolved. The germline V and J ends were trimmed by 3 bases and 15 bases, with 30 bases remaining between them. The length of the CDR3 is 18 residues. Looked up from germline, CDR1 is LGHDT and CDR2 is YNNKEL (reference sequence). The CDR3 bases are TGTGCCAGCAGCCACCTACAAGGCGGCAGTACTACTTTGCGGGACCTCCACTTT. It specifies CASSHLQGGSTTLRDLHF.

The chain has TRBV6-5 and TRBJ2-7, with a weak D call TRBD2 (6 bases). This CDR3 contains 12 residues. Trimming took 6 bases from V and 2 from J, leaving 8 bases between them. In germline, CDR1 is MNHEY, CDR2 SVGAGI. The CDR3 protein is CASRRDTYEQYF. The CDR3 DNA reads TGTGCCAGCAGGCGGGATACCTACGAGCAGTACTTC.

This clone was seen just once. The chain joins TRBV28 to TRBJ1-1, with D perhaps matching TRBD1 (6 bases). Trimming removed 0 bases at V and 1 base at J, with 12 bases between. Germline loops: CDR1 MDHEN, CDR2 SYDVKM. The CDR3 is 16 residues long. CDR3 loop: CASSLWQGIANTEAFF. For the CDR3, the DNA is TGTGCCAGCAGTTTATGGCAGGGGATCGCGAACACTGAAGCTTTCTTT.

The chain combines TRBV19 with TRBJ1-5, with TRBD1 identical over 8 bases. Germline-derived CDR1 and CDR2 are LNHDA and SQIVND (reference sequence). V dropped 4 bases and J dropped 4; count of bases not matched to a gene: 6. The CDR3 runs to 15 residues. In nucleotides, the CDR3 is TGTGCCAGTAGTAACCGGGACAGGTTTAATCAGCCCCAGCATTTT. Encoded protein: CASSNRDRFNQPQHF.

This clone was observed a few times. The chain has TRBV5-1 and TRBJ2-7; the match to TRBD2 covers 8 bases. V dropped 4 bases and J dropped 3; count of bases not matched to a gene: 9. The length of the CDR3 is 15 residues. Germline V lookup: CDR1 SGHRS, CDR2 YFSETQ. The CDR3 region has the DNA TGCGCCAGCAGCCTGAATCCGGGGGGGATCTACGAGCAGTACTTC. Translation gives CASSLNPGGIYEQYF.